The entry below gives a single TCR beta chain sequence along with its context. These data belong to a study of technical replicates of blood from several donors. The CDR3 sequence is 16 residues long. V lost 5 bases to trimming and J lost 1 base; unmatched junction nucleotides: 9. Germline assignment: CDR1 PRHDT and CDR2 FYEKMQ (reference sequence). The data were produced by immunoSEQ multiplex PCR, yet TCRdb's version contains in-frame clones alone and is incomplete. The sample carries 55,000 to 65,000 clones, roughly 93% recorded once. The sequencing input was PBMCs. This chain links TRBV13 with TRBJ1-1; 8 bases are a match to TRBD1. The sequence came from a human donor in good health. Some clones in this sample may be carry-over from other donors' samples. CDR3: CASSRSSGTGNTEAFF. DNA for the CDR3: TGTGCCAGCAGCAGGTCTTCCGGGACAGGGAACACTGAAGCTTTCTTT. Looking up the rest from reference TRBV13 and TRBJ1-1 gives the full variable domain: AAGVIQSPRHLIKEKRETATLKCYPIPRHDTVYWYQQGPGQDPQFLISFYEKMQSDKGSIPDRFSAQQFSDYHSELNMSSLELGDSALYFCASSRSSGTGNTEAFFGQGTRLTVV.